The 5 T cell receptor beta chains presented below share a single source sample, sequenced in a study of T-cell reconstitution after alpha-beta-depleted transplantation in children. The TCRbeta library was prepared with unique molecular identifiers. TCRdb re-analysed the PCR reads in MiXCR, keeping a single row per CDR3 protein. The sample holds fewer than 400,000 distinct CDR3 sequences, around 25% seen once. The material sequenced was PBMCs, mostly from graft donor cells, taken 180 days after TCRalphabeta/CD19-depleted stem cell transplant. Every receptor here comes from a male patient aged 10-17 years who had a stem cell transplant for acute lymphoblastic leukemia, so the T cells may come from the graft donor.

A few counts support this clonotype. The J gene is TRBJ1-2, the V gene TRBV20-1; possible D gene TRBD1, 6 bases. Trimming left V 5 bases short and J 5 bases short, with 15 bases between. This CDR3 spans 13 amino acids. CDR1 is DFQATT, CDR2 SNEGSKA, per germline (reference sequence). The CDR3 region has the DNA TGCAGTGCTCGACAGGTGGCACCATATGGCTACACCTTC. It codes for CSARQVAPYGYTF.

This chain links TRBV4-2 with TRBJ2-2; 11 positions agree with TRBD2. CDR1 and CDR2 (germline): LGHNA, YNFKEQ. Trimming removed 6 bases from V and 4 bases from J; junction bases left unmatched: 16. The length of the CDR3 is 19 residues. The CDR3 DNA sequence: TGTGCCAGCAGTTACCCTAGGACTAGCGGGTTGGTGACCACCGGGGAGCTGTTTTTT. Protein sequence: CASSYPRTSGLVTTGELFF.

The rearrangement links TRBV5-6 to TRBJ2-7; D gene unclear. Between the trimmed V and J ends, which lost 4 bases and 1 base, there was a span of 18 bases. The CDR3 consists of 16 residues. Germline assignment: CDR1 SGHDT and CDR2 YYEEEE. CDR3 amino acids: CASSKRRVSQSYEQYF. The CDR3, as DNA: TGTGCCAGCAGCAAGAGAAGGGTCTCCCAATCCTACGAGCAGTACTTC.

This clonotype was recorded a few times. The chain is built from TRBV10-3 and TRBJ2-3; TRBD2 might be the D (6 bases). The ends were cut back, 2 bases at V and 2 bases at J, with 14 bases in the middle. The CDR3 contains 16 residues. Germline-derived CDR1 and CDR2 are ENHRY and SYGVKD. CDR3 amino acids: CAISEAGSRTTDTQYF. The CDR3 nucleotides read TGTGCCATCAGTGAGGCGGGGAGCCGAACCACAGATACGCAGTATTTT.

This clonotype was observed a handful of times. The chain combines TRBV15 with TRBJ1-2; TRBD1 is a possible D gene (6 bases). The CDR3 is made up of 16 amino acids. V was shortened by 2 bases and J by 0 bases, with 13 bases between the two germline ends. Germline V lookup: CDR1 LNHNV, CDR2 YYDKDF (reference sequence). The CDR3 DNA reads as TGTGCCACCAGCAGATCAAGGGGGGAAGCTAACTATGGCTACACCTTC. Protein: CATSRSRGEANYGYTF.